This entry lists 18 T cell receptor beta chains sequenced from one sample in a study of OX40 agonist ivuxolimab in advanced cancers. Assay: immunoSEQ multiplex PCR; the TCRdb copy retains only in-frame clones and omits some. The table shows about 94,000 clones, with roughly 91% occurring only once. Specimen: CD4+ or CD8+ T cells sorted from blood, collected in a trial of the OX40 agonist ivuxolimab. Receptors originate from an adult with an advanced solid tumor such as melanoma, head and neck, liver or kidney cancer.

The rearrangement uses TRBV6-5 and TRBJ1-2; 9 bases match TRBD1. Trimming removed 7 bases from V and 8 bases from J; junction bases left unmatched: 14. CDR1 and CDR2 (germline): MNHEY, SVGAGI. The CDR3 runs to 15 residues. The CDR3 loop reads CASTSRGQGREGYTF. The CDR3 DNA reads TGTGCCAGCACCTCCCGTGGACAGGGGCGAGAAGGCTACACCTTC.

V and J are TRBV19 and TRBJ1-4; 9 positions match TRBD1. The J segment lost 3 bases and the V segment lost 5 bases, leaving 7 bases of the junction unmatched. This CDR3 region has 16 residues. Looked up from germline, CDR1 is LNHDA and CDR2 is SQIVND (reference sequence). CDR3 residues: CASSSGTGRPNEKLFF. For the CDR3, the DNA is TGTGCCAGTAGTTCCGGGACAGGGAGGCCTAATGAAAAACTGTTTTTT.

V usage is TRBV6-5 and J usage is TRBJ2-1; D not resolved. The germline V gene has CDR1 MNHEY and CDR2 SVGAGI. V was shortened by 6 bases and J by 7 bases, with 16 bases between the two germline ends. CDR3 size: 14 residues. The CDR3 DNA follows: TGTGCCAGCAGAGGTTTCTCGACCGCGAATGAGCAGTTCTTC. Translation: CASRGFSTANEQFF.

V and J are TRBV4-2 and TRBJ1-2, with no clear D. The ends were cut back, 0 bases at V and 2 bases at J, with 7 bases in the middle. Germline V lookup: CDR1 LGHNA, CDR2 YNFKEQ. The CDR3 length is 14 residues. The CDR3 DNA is TGTGCCAGCAGCCAAGAGAGTCTAAACTATGGCTACACCTTC. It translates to CASSQESLNYGYTF.

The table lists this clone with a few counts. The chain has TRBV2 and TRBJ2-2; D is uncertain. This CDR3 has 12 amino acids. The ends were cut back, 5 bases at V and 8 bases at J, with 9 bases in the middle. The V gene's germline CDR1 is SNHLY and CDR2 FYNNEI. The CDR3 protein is CASSPYRGELFF. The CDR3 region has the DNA TGTGCCAGCAGTCCTTACCGGGGGGAGCTGTTTTTT.

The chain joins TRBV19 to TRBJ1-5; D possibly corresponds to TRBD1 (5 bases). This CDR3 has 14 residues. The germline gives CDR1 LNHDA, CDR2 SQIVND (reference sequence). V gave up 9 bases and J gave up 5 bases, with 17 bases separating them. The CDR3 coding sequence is TGTGCCAGCCGTCAGTGGGGAGGGGATCAGCCCCAGCATTTT. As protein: CASRQWGGDQPQHF.

CDR3 in DNA: TGTGCCAGTAGTCTCGGACAGGGGGGCCGCCTAATTGATGGCTACACCTTC. This encodes CASSLGQGGRLIDGYTF. The J gene is TRBJ1-2, the V gene TRBV19, with 10 positions matching TRBD1. Germline CDR1 and CDR2: LNHDA and SQIVND (reference sequence). Trimming removed 5 bases from V and 6 bases from J; junction bases left unmatched: 15. This CDR3 comprises 17 residues.

CDR3 in DNA: TGCGCCAGCAGCTTGGCCCAGAACAGGGGGCGGGAGACCCAGTACTTC. The encoded protein is CASSLAQNRGRETQYF. This rearrangement joins TRBV5-1 to TRBJ2-5; 9 bases match TRBD1. The CDR3 totals 16 residues. Germline CDR1 is SGHRS and CDR2 is YFSETQ. V dropped 0 bases and J dropped 5; count of bases not matched to a gene: 8.

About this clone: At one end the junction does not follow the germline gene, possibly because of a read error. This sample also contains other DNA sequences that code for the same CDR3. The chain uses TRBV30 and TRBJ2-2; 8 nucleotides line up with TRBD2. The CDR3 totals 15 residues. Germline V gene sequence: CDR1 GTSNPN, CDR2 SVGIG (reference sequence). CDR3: CAGRARGAGTGELFF. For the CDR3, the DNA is TGTGCCGGGAGGGCGCGGGGGGCTGGGACCGGGGAGCTGTTTTTT.

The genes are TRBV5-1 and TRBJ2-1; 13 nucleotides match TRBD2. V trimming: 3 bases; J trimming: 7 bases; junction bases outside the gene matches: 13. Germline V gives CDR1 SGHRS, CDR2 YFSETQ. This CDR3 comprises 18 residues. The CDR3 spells CASSSLLTSGGAGNEQFF. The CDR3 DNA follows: TGCGCCAGCAGCTCCCTACTCACTAGCGGGGGGGCCGGGAATGAGCAGTTCTTC.

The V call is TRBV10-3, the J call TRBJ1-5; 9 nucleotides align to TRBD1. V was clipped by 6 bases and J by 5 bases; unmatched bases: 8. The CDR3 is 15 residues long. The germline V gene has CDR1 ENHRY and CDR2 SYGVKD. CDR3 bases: TGTGCCATCAGGGAGGACAGGGGTTCTTATCAGCCCCAGCATTTT. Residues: CAIREDRGSYQPQHF.

CDR3 nucleotide sequence: TGTGCCAGCTCACCGAGGGGCGCGATAACTGGGGCCAACGTCCTGACTTTC. As protein: CASSPRGAITGANVLTF. This chain uses TRBV18 with TRBJ2-6, with D perhaps TRBD1 or TRBD2 (5 bases each). This CDR3 has 17 amino acids. Germline V gene sequence: CDR1 KGHSH, CDR2 LQKENI. V was clipped by 3 bases and J by 2 bases, with 14 bases between them.

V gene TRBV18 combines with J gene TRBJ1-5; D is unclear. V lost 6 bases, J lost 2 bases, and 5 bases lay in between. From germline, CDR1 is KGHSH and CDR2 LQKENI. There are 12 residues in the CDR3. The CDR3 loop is CASSTRNQPQHF. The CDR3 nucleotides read TGTGCCAGCTCTACGCGCAATCAGCCCCAGCATTTT. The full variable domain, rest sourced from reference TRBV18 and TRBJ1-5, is NAGVMQNPRHLVRRRGQEARLRCSPMKGHSHVYWYRQLPEEGLKFMVYLQKENIIDESGMPKERFSAEFPKEGPSILRIQQVVRGDSAAYFCASSTRNQPQHFGDGTRLSIL.

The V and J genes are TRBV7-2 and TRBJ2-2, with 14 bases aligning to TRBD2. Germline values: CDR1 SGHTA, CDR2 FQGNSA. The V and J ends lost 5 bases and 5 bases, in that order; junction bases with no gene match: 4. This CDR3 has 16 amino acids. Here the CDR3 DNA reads TGTGCCAGCAGCCCCCGGACTAGCGGGGGGACCGGGGAGCTGTTTTTT. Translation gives CASSPRTSGGTGELFF.

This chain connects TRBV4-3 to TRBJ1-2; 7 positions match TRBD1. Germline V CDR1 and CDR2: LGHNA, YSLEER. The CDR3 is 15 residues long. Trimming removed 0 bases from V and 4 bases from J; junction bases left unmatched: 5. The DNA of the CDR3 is TGCGCCAGCAGCCAAGAACCAGGGGGGGCCTATGGCTACACCTTC. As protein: CASSQEPGGAYGYTF.

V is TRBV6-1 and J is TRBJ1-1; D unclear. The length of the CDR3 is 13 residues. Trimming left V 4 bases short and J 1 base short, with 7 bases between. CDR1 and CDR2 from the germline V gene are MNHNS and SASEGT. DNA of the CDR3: TGTGCCAGCAGTGCCAAGGGGAACACTGAAGCTTTCTTT. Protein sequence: CASSAKGNTEAFF.

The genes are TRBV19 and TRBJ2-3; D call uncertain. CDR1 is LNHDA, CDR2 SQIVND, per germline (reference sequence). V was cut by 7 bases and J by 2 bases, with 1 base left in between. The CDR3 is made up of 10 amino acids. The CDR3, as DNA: TGTGCCAGTAACACAGATACGCAGTATTTT. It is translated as CASNTDTQYF.

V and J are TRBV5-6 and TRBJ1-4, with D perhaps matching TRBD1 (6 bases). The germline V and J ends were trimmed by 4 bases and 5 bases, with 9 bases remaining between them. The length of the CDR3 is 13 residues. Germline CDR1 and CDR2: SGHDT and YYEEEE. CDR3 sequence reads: CASSRTANEKLFF. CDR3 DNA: TGTGCCAGCAGCCGGACAGCAAATGAAAAACTGTTTTTT.